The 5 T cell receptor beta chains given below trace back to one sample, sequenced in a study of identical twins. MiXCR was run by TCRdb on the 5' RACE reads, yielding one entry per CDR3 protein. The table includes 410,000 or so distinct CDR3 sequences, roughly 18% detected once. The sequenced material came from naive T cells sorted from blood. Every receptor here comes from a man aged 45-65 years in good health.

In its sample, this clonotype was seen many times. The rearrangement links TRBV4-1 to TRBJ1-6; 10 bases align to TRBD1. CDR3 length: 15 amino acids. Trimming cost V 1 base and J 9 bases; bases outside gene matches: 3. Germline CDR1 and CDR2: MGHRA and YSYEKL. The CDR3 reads CASSQGQGAGSPLHF. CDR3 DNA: TGCGCCAGCAGCCAAGGACAGGGGGCGGGTTCACCCCTCCACTTT.

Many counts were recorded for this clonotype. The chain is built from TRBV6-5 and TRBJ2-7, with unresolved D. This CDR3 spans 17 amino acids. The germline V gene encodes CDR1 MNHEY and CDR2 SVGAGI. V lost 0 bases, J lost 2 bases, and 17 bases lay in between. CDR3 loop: CASSYSLSGLLTYEQYF. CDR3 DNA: TGTGCCAGCAGTTACTCGCTTTCCGGGCTGCTGACCTACGAGCAGTACTTC.

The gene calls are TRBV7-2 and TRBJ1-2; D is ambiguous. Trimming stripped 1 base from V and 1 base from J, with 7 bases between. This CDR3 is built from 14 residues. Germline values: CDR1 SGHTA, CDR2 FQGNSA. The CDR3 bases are TGTGCCAGCAGCTTAGGAACAAATAACTATGGCTACACCTTC. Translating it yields CASSLGTNNYGYTF. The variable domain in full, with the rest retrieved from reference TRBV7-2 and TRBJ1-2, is GAGVSQSPSNKVTEKGKDVELRCDPISGHTALYWYRQSLGQGLEFLIYFQGNSAPDKSGLPSDRFSAERTGGSVSTLTIQRTQQEDSAVYLCASSLGTNNYGYTFGSGTRLTVV.

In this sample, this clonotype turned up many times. The CDR3: CSATTSGGVYNEQFF. In DNA form, the CDR3 reads TGCAGTGCTACTACTAGCGGGGGGGTTTACAATGAGCAGTTCTTC. The gene calls are TRBV20-1 and TRBJ2-1; 13 nucleotides align to TRBD2. V lost 4 bases to trimming and J lost 4 bases; unmatched junction nucleotides: 4. Per the germline V gene, CDR1 is DFQATT and CDR2 is SNEGSKA (reference sequence). The CDR3 is 15 residues long.

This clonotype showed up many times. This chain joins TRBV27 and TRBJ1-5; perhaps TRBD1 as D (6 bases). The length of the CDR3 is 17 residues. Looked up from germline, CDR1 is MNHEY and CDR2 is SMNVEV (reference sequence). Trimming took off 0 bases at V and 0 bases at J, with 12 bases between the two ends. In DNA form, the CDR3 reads TGTGCCAGCAGTTTATCGGGGGGGCCATATAGCAATCAGCCCCAGCATTTT. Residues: CASSLSGGPYSNQPQHF.